This TCR beta chain was retrieved from a study of T-cell memory formation after mild COVID-19. CDR1 SGHNT and CDR2 YYREEE come from the germline V gene (reference sequence). The CDR3 totals 12 residues. Trimming removed 9 bases at V and 5 bases at J, with 14 bases between. TCRdb ran MiXCR on the 5' RACE reads and lists one entry per CDR3 protein. The sample shows some 450,000 distinct CDR3 sequences, around 20% of them seen only once. J is TRBJ2-5 and V is TRBV5-4, with D uncertain. The sample comprised PBMCs or a T cell subset sorted from them (not recorded which). The origin of this receptor is an adult woman who had mild COVID-19 (a few samples of this study predate the infection). Cell type and time point are not known. CDR3 DNA sequence: TGTGCCACCGCTAGTGTTCTGGAGACCCAGTACTTC. Translating it yields CATASVLETQYF.